Listed below are T cell receptor beta chains from one sample, sequenced in a study of neurological immune-mediated disorders. TCRdb independently ran MiXCR on the 5' RACE reads; one entry per CDR3 protein. The table has about 89,000 distinct CDR3 sequences, 2.6% seen once. What was sequenced was PBMCs. The source is a woman aged 30 to 39 with multiple sclerosis. CDR3s include the opening cysteine and the closing phenylalanine or tryptophan. The D gene is left open where the match is weak. Clone size is shown for a subset of rows, as once, few, many or a class of expanded clone.

>TRBV7-2|TRBD1|TRBJ1-4|many
TGTGCCAGCAGCACTGGGACAGTTAATGAAAAACTGTTTTTT
CASSTGTVNEKLFF
>TRBV5-1|TRBD1|TRBJ2-5|many
TGCGCCAGCAGCAGGGGACAGGGAGGGTTTGAGACCCAGTACTTC
CASSRGQGGFETQYF
>TRBV7-6|.|TRBJ2-7|many
TGTGCCAGCAGCCCCACCACATCGGGGGACGAGCAGTACTTC
CASSPTTSGDEQYF
>TRBV5-1|.|TRBJ1-5|many
TGCGCCAGCAGCCATTCGGTCCTCAATCAGCCCCAGCATTTT
CASSHSVLNQPQHF
>TRBV6-5|TRBD1|TRBJ1-1|.
TGTGCCAGCAGTTCGGACAGGTGGACTGAAGCTTTCTTT
CASSSDRWTEAFF
>TRBV6-1|.|TRBJ2-7|many
TGTGCCAGCAGCCTGGAGCAGACCTACGAGCAGTACTTC
CASSLEQTYEQYF
>TRBV5-5|.|TRBJ2-7|many
TGTGCCAGCAGCTTTGGGGCATCGTACGAGCAGTACTTC
CASSFGASYEQYF
>TRBV5-5|.|TRBJ1-4|.
TGTGCCAGCAGCGAGTGGGCAAATGAAAAACTGTTTTTT
CASSEWANEKLFF
>TRBV15|.|TRBJ2-7|many
TGTGCCACCAGCAGAGAAGCAGAGAGCTCCTACGAGCAGTACTTC
CATSREAESSYEQYF
>TRBV6-7|TRBD1|TRBJ1-1|.
TGTGCCAGCCTTGAGTACCTCAGGGGGGAAAAGTCTGAAGCTTTCTTT
CASLEYLRGEKSEAFF
>TRBV10-2|TRBD2|TRBJ2-2|many
TGCGCCAGCAGGGGGACTAGGGGGGCCGGGGAGCTGTTTTTT
CASRGTRGAGELFF
>TRBV4-1|.|TRBJ1-1|many
TGCGCCAGCAGCCACACACAGAACGAAGCTTTCTTT
CASSHTQNEAFF
>TRBV5-5|TRBD2|TRBJ2-1|many
TGTGCCAGCAGCTCTAGCGGGGGCCACAGTCATGAGCAGTTCTTC
CASSSSGGHSHEQFF
>TRBV7-2|.|TRBJ2-7|many
TGTGCCAGCAGCTTAGGTCGGCCGACGGCGGCCTACGAGCAGTACTTC
CASSLGRPTAAYEQYF
>TRBV28|TRBD2|TRBJ2-5|many
TGTGCCAGCAGTTCATCCGGGACTAGCGGGAGTAAAGAGACCCAGTACTTC
CASSSSGTSGSKETQYF
>TRBV7-2|TRBD1|TRBJ2-6|.
TGTGACAGCAGCTTGACAGGGGGCCCTGGGGCCAACGTCCTGACTTTC
CDSSLTGGPGANVLTF
>TRBV7-2|TRBD1|TRBJ1-1|many
TGTGCCAGCAGCCCGATACCAGGACAGGGGGCGGCTTTCTTT
CASSPIPGQGAAFF
>TRBV14|TRBD2|TRBJ2-1|many
TGTGCCAGCAGCCAAGCCGACCTGGGGGGGACCTACAATGAGCAGTTCTTC
CASSQADLGGTYNEQFF
>TRBV10-2|TRBD1|TRBJ2-1|few
TGCGCCAGCGGGGACAGGAGCTCCTACAATGAGCAGTTCTTC
CASGDRSSYNEQFF
>TRBV5-6|.|TRBJ2-7|many
TGTGCCAGCAGCGGCGGGCGCTCCTACGAGCAGTACTTC
CASSGGRSYEQYF
>TRBV29-1|.|TRBJ1-5|many
TGCAGCGTTGAAACCTCGGGTGTCTGGGATCAGCCCCAGCATTTT
CSVETSGVWDQPQHF